A selection of T cell receptor beta chains follows, all from one sample in a study of early T cells in non-severe SARS-CoV-2 infection. TCRdb reprocessed the 5' RACE reads with MiXCR, giving one entry per CDR3 protein. The repertoire holds 25,000 to 30,000 distinct CDR3 sequences, with almost 4.5% as singletons. Sample: whole blood. These receptors originate from an adult who was a healthcare worker with PCR-confirmed SARS-CoV-2 infection or an uninfected control (not recorded which). Both conserved end residues are part of each CDR3. D genes are given only for firm matches. Some rows mark clone size as missing; the rest say once, few, many or name a class of expanded clone.

TRBJ2-3 | TRBV5-1 | many | . | CASSFERGTDTQYF | TGCGCCAGCAGCTTCGAGCGGGGCACAGATACGCAGTATTTT
TRBJ2-5 | TRBV20-1 | many | . | CSADGQGQETQYF | TGCAGTGCCGACGGACAAGGACAAGAGACCCAGTACTTC
TRBJ1-2 | TRBV20-1 | many | TRBD1 | CSARDGHWTGRYGYTF | TGCAGTGCTAGAGATGGTCACTGGACAGGGAGATATGGCTACACCTTC
TRBJ1-3 | TRBV10-1 | few | . | CASSSGTTPSGNTIYF | TGCGCCAGCAGTAGCGGGACAACTCCCTCTGGAAACACCATATATTTT
TRBJ2-3 | TRBV20-1 | many | . | CSAGTDTQYF | TGCAGTGCGGGCACAGATACGCAGTATTTT
TRBJ2-5 | TRBV29-1 | few | . | CSVAGRLGGHQETQYF | TGCAGCGTTGCGGGCCGACTAGGGGGCCACCAAGAGACCCAGTACTTC
TRBJ1-1 | TRBV25-1 | many | . | CASGNVGNTEAFF | TGTGCCAGCGGAAACGTGGGGAACACTGAAGCTTTCTTT
TRBJ2-5 | TRBV12-3/TRBV12-4 | many | TRBD1 | CASSLAGGAQYF | TGTGCCAGCAGTTTAGCAGGGGGCGCCCAGTACTTC
TRBJ2-1 | TRBV7-2 | many | TRBD2 | CASSSSGASSSYNEQFF | TGTGCCAGCAGCTCTAGCGGGGCCAGCTCTAGTTACAATGAGCAGTTCTTC
TRBJ2-7 | TRBV30 | many | TRBD1 | CAWSRLRGIHEQYF | TGTGCCTGGAGTAGACTCAGGGGGATCCACGAGCAGTACTTC
TRBJ2-2 | TRBV11-2 | . | . | CASSLWTENTGELFF | TGTGCCAGCAGCCTTTGGACGGAGAACACCGGGGAGCTGTTTTTT
TRBJ2-5 | TRBV20-1 | many | TRBD2 | CSASWFSGELTQYF | TGCAGTGCTAGTTGGTTTAGCGGGGAATTGACCCAGTACTTC
TRBJ2-5 | TRBV12-3/TRBV12-4 | many | . | CASSPGTGRGETQYF | TGTGCCAGCAGTCCCGGCACAGGCCGGGGAGAGACCCAGTACTTC
TRBJ2-1 | TRBV7-8 | many | TRBD2 | CASSFSGGAVGEQFF | TGTGCCAGCAGCTTTAGCGGGGGGGCCGTCGGTGAGCAGTTCTTC
TRBJ2-7 | TRBV11-2 | many | . | CASSGPAHEQYF | TGTGCCAGCAGCGGACCGGCGCACGAGCAGTACTTC
TRBJ2-3 | TRBV7-2 | many | . | CASSFEGRTDTQYF | TGTGCCAGCAGCTTCGAGGGGCGGACAGATACGCAGTATTTT
TRBJ2-3 | TRBV24-1 | many | TRBD2 | CATSDLAGGSTDTQYF | TGTGCCACCAGTGATTTGGCGGGGGGATCCACAGATACGCAGTATTTT
TRBJ2-7 | TRBV11-3 | many | TRBD1 | CASSLETGSGTYEQYF | TGTGCCAGCAGCTTAGAGACAGGGTCTGGAACCTACGAGCAGTACTTC
TRBJ1-6 | TRBV5-6 | medium-sized | . | CASSFYTSGPGSPLHF | TGTGCCAGCAGCTTCTACACATCCGGACCCGGGTCACCCCTCCACTTT
TRBJ2-1 | TRBV7-2 | few | . | CASSWLVASYNEQFF | TGTGCCAGCAGCTGGTTAGTAGCCTCATACAATGAGCAGTTCTTC
TRBJ1-1 | TRBV5-1 | many | . | CASRGSRGGNTEAFF | TGCGCCAGCAGGGGAAGTAGAGGGGGGAACACTGAAGCTTTCTTT
TRBJ2-7 | TRBV3-1 | . | . | CASSQVSHEQYF | TGTGCCAGCAGCCAAGTGTCCCACGAGCAGTACTTC
TRBJ1-1 | TRBV30 | many | . | CAWIVHGTEAFF | TGTGCCTGGATTGTCCACGGCACTGAAGCTTTCTTT
TRBJ1-5 | TRBV27 | many | . | CASSWHGLGQPQHF | TGTGCCAGCAGTTGGCATGGCCTTGGTCAGCCCCAGCATTTT
TRBJ1-1 | TRBV7-2 | many | . | CASSLVGQGQTEAFF | TGTGCCAGCAGCTTGGTCGGGCAGGGTCAGACTGAAGCTTTCTTT
TRBJ2-3 | TRBV30 | many | TRBD2 | CARSAGLSTDTQYF | TGTGCCCGGAGCGCGGGACTATCCACAGATACGCAGTATTTT
TRBJ2-1 | TRBV29-1 | many | TRBD2 | CSVPAGGRGEQFF | TGCAGCGTCCCAGCGGGGGGCCGAGGGGAGCAGTTCTTC
TRBJ2-3 | TRBV24-1 | many | . | CATSDFRGVTRDTQYF | TGTGCCACCAGTGATTTTCGCGGGGTGACTAGAGATACGCAGTATTTT
TRBJ2-7 | TRBV4-2 | few | . | CASSPTIYEQYF | TGTGCCAGCAGCCCAACGATATACGAGCAGTACTTC
TRBJ2-7 | TRBV28 | many | TRBD1 | CASSLTGTGEGEQYF | TGTGCCAGCAGCCTTACCGGGACAGGGGAGGGGGAGCAGTACTTC
TRBJ1-1 | TRBV12-3/TRBV12-4 | many | . | CASSLRGGFDTEAFF | TGTGCCAGCAGTTTACGAGGGGGGTTCGACACTGAAGCTTTCTTT
TRBJ1-3 | TRBV2 | many | TRBD1 | CASIQTGASGNTIYF | TGTGCCAGCATTCAAACAGGGGCCTCTGGAAACACCATATATTTT
TRBJ2-7 | TRBV7-8 | many | . | CASSSIDLGEQYF | TGTGCCAGCAGCTCAATCGACTTGGGGGAGCAGTACTTC
TRBJ2-7 | TRBV4-1 | many | . | CASSLSPGIYEQYF | TGCGCCAGCAGCCTCTCTCCAGGAATCTACGAGCAGTACTTC
TRBJ1-1 | TRBV20-1 | many | . | CSARGRQVNTEAFF | TGCAGTGCTAGAGGACGACAGGTGAACACTGAAGCTTTCTTT
TRBJ2-7 | TRBV6-6 | many | . | CASSYGRTSSYEQYF | TGTGCCAGCAGTTACGGGCGGACTTCCTCCTACGAGCAGTACTTC
TRBJ2-1 | TRBV7-2 | many | TRBD1 | CASRIDRASYNEQFF | TGTGCCAGCAGAATAGACAGGGCGTCCTACAATGAGCAGTTCTTC
TRBJ1-2 | TRBV27 | . | . | CASSFRQSYGYTF | TGTGCCAGCAGTTTTCGCCAGTCCTATGGCTACACCTTC
TRBJ2-3 | TRBV6-5 | many | TRBD1 | CASTGTGNTQYF | TGTGCCAGCACGGGGACAGGGAATACGCAGTATTTT
TRBJ2-7 | TRBV12-3/TRBV12-4 | many | . | CASTLRGRHEQYF | TGTGCCAGCACTCTTCGGGGGCGCCACGAGCAGTACTTC
TRBJ1-3 | TRBV9 | many | TRBD1 | CASSPQDRVSGNTIYF | TGTGCCAGCAGCCCCCAGGACAGGGTCTCTGGAAACACCATATATTTT
TRBJ2-2 | TRBV20-1 | few | TRBD2 | CSARDRVLAGDRRNTGELFF | TGCAGTGCTAGAGATCGGGTTCTAGCGGGGGATAGGCGGAACACCGGGGAGCTGTTTTTT